This record concerns one T cell receptor beta chain sequence. V was pared by 4 bases and J by 5 bases, with 10 bases between. Germline V lookup: CDR1 SGHKS, CDR2 YYEKEE (reference sequence). CDR3 size: 13 residues. This sample was taken from a study of cytomegalovirus exposure and HLA in healthy donors. About the research overall: There were 117 million unique TCR beta sequences, drawn from approximately 180 million T cells, in an earlier analysis.

In the PCR, 60 Vbeta and 13 Jbeta primers were used. Produced via immunoSEQ multiplex PCR; TCRdb's table is partial and in-frame only. The table lists 75,000 to 100,000 clones, around three quarters of them singletons. The J gene is TRBJ2-1, the V gene TRBV5-5; no clear D gene. This TCR derives from a man aged 25-45 years in good health and CMV-seronegative. The sample consisted of PBMCs. For the CDR3, the DNA is TGTGCCAGCAGCCCCCCCTCGGACAATGAGCAGTTCTTC. It encodes CASSPPSDNEQFF.